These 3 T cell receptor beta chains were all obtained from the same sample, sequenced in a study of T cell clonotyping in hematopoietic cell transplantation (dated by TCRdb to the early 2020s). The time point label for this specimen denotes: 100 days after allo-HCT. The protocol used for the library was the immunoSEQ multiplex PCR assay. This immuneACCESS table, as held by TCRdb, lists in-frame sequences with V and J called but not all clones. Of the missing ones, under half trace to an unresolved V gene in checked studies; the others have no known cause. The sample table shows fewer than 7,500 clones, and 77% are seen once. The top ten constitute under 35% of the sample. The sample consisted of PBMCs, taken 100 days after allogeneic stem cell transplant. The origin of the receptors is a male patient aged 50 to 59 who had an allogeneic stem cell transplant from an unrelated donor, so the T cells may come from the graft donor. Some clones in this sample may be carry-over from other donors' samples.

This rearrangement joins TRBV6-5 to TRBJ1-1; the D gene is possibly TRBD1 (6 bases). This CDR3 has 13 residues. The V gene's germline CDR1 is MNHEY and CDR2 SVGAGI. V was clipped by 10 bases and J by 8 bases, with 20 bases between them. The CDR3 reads CATLDRRGGEAFF. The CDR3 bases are TGTGCCACACTCGACAGGCGCGGGGGGGAAGCTTTCTTT.

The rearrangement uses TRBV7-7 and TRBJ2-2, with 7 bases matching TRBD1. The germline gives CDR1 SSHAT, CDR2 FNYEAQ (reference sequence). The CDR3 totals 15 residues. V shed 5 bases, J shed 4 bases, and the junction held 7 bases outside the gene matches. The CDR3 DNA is TGTGCCAGCAGCCAAGGGGGCGCGGGCACCGGGGAGCTGTTTTTT. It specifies CASSQGGAGTGELFF.

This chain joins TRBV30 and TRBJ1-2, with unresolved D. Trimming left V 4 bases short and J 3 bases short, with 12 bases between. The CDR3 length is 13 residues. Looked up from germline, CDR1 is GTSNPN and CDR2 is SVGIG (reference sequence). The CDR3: CAWNLGVDYGYTF. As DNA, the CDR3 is TGTGCCTGGAATCTAGGAGTAGACTATGGCTACACCTTC.